These 27 T cell receptor beta chains came from one sample sequenced in a study of T cells in localized non-small cell lung cancer. The repertoire was sequenced with immunoSEQ multiplex PCR; TCRdb's copy has only in-frame clones and lacks some. The sample has roughly 1,800 clones; more than 30% are singletons. This material consisted of lung tumor tissue, taken before any cancer treatment. The receptors originated from a female donor aged 60 or older with stage II squamous cell lung carcinoma.

Only a few counts were recorded for this clone. The chain is built from TRBV7-2 and TRBJ2-7, with 13 positions matching TRBD2. The V gene end was trimmed by 0 bases and the J gene end by 1 base; junction bases not matched to a gene: 15. The CDR3 loop spans 21 amino acids. Germline V CDR1 and CDR2: SGHTA, FQGNSA. CDR3 bases: TGTGCCAGCAGCTTAGCCTTTTTATGGACTAGCGGGGGCCTAAGTTCCTACGAGCAGTACTTC. Its protein product is CASSLAFLWTSGGLSSYEQYF. Variable domain in full (rest from reference TRBV7-2 and TRBJ2-7): GAGVSQSPSNKVTEKGKDVELRCDPISGHTALYWYRQSLGQGLEFLIYFQGNSAPDKSGLPSDRFSAERTGGSVSTLTIQRTQQEDSAVYLCASSLAFLWTSGGLSSYEQYFGPGTRLTVT.

The V and J genes are TRBV6-8 and TRBJ1-2, with D hard to call. The V end was cut by 2 bases, the J end by 8 bases, with 15 bases between. Germline assignment: CDR1 MNHGY and CDR2 SAAAGT. This CDR3 contains 14 residues. This CDR3 reads CASSYPGGLGGYTF. The CDR3 DNA sequence: TGTGCCAGCAGTTACCCGGGCGGGTTAGGGGGCTACACCTTC.

This clone is large within its sample. V gene TRBV11-3 combines with J gene TRBJ2-3; 11 bases match TRBD1. V lost 4 bases and J lost 4; bases outside the gene matches: 4. The germline V gene has CDR1 SGHNT and CDR2 YENEEA. The CDR3 runs to 15 residues. The CDR3 DNA reads as TGTGCCAGCAGCTCTAGGGACAGGGGGGCAGATACGCAGTATTTT. Translated, it gives CASSSRDRGADTQYF.

This clone occurred a few times. V usage is TRBV4-1 and J usage is TRBJ2-7; D is ambiguous. Germline V CDR1 and CDR2: MGHRA, YSYEKL. Trimming took off 4 bases at V and 0 bases at J, with 19 bases between the two ends. The CDR3 totals 17 residues. The CDR3 nucleotides read TGCGCCAGCAGCCGCCAAAAAGTCGACCGCAACTCCTACGAGCAGTACTTC. Its translation: CASSRQKVDRNSYEQYF.

About this clone: The germline gene is not matched at one end of the junction; a read error may be the cause. The V gene is TRBV11-3, the J gene TRBJ1-2; D gene ambiguous. CDR3 length equals 14 residues. Germline CDR1 and CDR2: SGHNT and YENEEA. CDR3 DNA: TGTGCCAGCAACTTAGAACGGCATAGCTATGGCTACACCTTC. This gives the protein CASNLERHSYGYTF.

This sequence joins TRBV28 and TRBJ1-1; 9 positions agree with TRBD1. Per the germline V gene, CDR1 is MDHEN and CDR2 is SYDVKM. The length of the CDR3 is 15 residues. The ends lost 5 bases at V and 8 bases at J; junction bases unmatched: 12. The CDR3 DNA reads as TGTGCCAGCAGTCCGGACAGGGGCCCGCAGGGGGAAGCTTTCTTT. Protein product: CASSPDRGPQGEAFF.

By share, this clone ranks as large. CDR3 nucleotide sequence: TGCGCCAGCAGCCCAGGACAGGGAGAGGGCTATGGCTACACCTTC. Residues: CASSPGQGEGYGYTF. The V gene is TRBV1, the J gene TRBJ1-2; the table's D gene call, TRBD1, was not cross checked with the DNA. TRBV1 is designated a pseudogene. This CDR3 is 15 amino acids long.

Only a few counts were recorded for this clone. The rearrangement joins TRBV7-6 to TRBJ1-6; D remains ambiguous. CDR3 length: 14 residues. Germline V CDR1 and CDR2: SGHVS, FNYEAQ. V lost 2 bases and J lost 12, with 14 bases in between. The CDR3 loop reads CASSLRREGGPLHF. The CDR3 DNA reads as TGTGCCAGCAGCTTACGCCGGGAGGGAGGACCCCTCCACTTT.

The chain carries TRBV11-3 and TRBJ2-3; TRBD1 agrees at 12 bases. With 3 bases clipped from V and 3 bases from J, the junction kept 7 bases outside the gene matches. Germline V CDR1 and CDR2: SGHNT, YENEEA. CDR3 length: 17 residues. This chain's CDR3 is CASSLGGTGGTTDTQYF. CDR3 coding DNA: TGTGCCAGCAGCTTGGGCGGGACAGGGGGCACGACAGATACGCAGTATTTT.

The chain couples TRBV11-3 to TRBJ1-2; a possible D gene is TRBD1 (5 bases). The CDR3 is made up of 14 amino acids. V gave up 1 base and J gave up 6 bases, with 12 bases separating them. Germline loops: CDR1 SGHNT, CDR2 YENEEA. The CDR3 loop is CASSLVQGQDGYTF. The DNA for the CDR3 is TGTGCCAGCAGCTTAGTCCAGGGTCAGGATGGCTACACCTTC.

This clone is medium-sized in the sample. This chain uses TRBV11-3 with TRBJ1-5; possibly TRBD1 for D (5 bases). CDR1 is SGHNT, CDR2 YENEEA, per germline. Trimming removed 2 bases from V and 0 bases from J, with 20 bases in between. CDR3 length: 19 residues. The DNA of the CDR3 is TGTGCCAGCAGCTTATCGGCCAGGGACTCTATTTATAGCAATCAGCCCCAGCATTTT. Amino acids: CASSLSARDSIYSNQPQHF.

The genes are TRBV6-8 and TRBJ1-1; D remains ambiguous. Per germline, CDR1 MNHGY and CDR2 SAAAGT. The CDR3 covers 14 residues. V was clipped by 5 bases and J by 5 bases, with 15 bases between them. For the CDR3, the DNA is TGTGCCAGCAGTGGAGGGAAAATAGAGACTGAAGCTTTCTTT. Its translation: CASSGGKIETEAFF.

The chain is built from TRBV12-5 and TRBJ2-3, with 11 nucleotides matching TRBD2. Germline CDR1 and CDR2: LGHNT and FRNRAP. The CDR3 totals 15 residues. The J segment lost 0 bases and the V segment lost 9 bases, leaving 5 bases of the junction unmatched. DNA of the CDR3: TGTGCTAGCGCGGGGACTAGCGGTAGCACAGATACGCAGTATTTT. Protein product: CASAGTSGSTDTQYF.

This clone has just a few counts. The V call is TRBV11-3, the J call TRBJ1-3; D remains unclear. There are 17 residues in the CDR3. Trimming removed 4 bases at V and 3 bases at J, with 19 bases between. Germline CDR1 reads SGHNT; CDR2 reads YENEEA. In nucleotides, the CDR3 is TGTGCCAGCAGCTCGCCACCCGGGAGGCCCTTTGGAAACACCATATATTTT. The encoded protein is CASSSPPGRPFGNTIYF.

This clone was seen a handful of times. The chain links TRBV14 to TRBJ2-1; D is undetermined. The germline V and J ends were trimmed by 1 base and 8 bases, with 6 bases remaining between them. There are 12 residues in the CDR3. In germline, CDR1 is SGHDN, CDR2 FVKESK. The CDR3 DNA sequence: TGTGCCAGCAGCCAAGTTCTATATGAGCAGTTCTTC. The encoded protein is CASSQVLYEQFF. The full variable domain, its missing parts supplied by reference TRBV14 and TRBJ2-1, is EAGVTQFPSHSVIEKGQTVTLRCDPISGHDNLYWYRRVMGKEIKFLLHFVKESKQDESGMPNNRFLAERTGGTYSTLKVQPAELEDSGVYFCASSQVLYEQFFGPGTRLTVL.

The chain couples TRBV18 to TRBJ2-1, with a weak D call TRBD2 (6 bases). The CDR3 has 12 amino acids. Germline CDR1 reads KGHSH; CDR2 reads LQKENI. Trimming removed 6 bases at V and 8 bases at J, with 11 bases between. The CDR3 sequence: CASSTTGDEQFF. The CDR3 DNA reads as TGTGCCAGCTCCACCACGGGGGATGAGCAGTTCTTC.

The chain joins TRBV11-3 to TRBJ1-1, with 7 bases fitting TRBD1. CDR1 is SGHNT and CDR2 is YENEEA in the germline V gene. The CDR3 is 14 amino acids. V shed 7 bases and J 4 bases; nucleotides not matched to a gene: 9. This chain's CDR3 is CASTIYRGGTEAFF. CDR3 nucleotides: TGTGCCAGCACCATATACAGGGGTGGCACTGAAGCTTTCTTT.

The rearrangement joins TRBV9 to TRBJ1-6; D gene ambiguous. The CDR3 consists of 14 residues. The V and J ends lost 3 bases and 6 bases respectively, with 10 bases between them. Germline loops: CDR1 SGDLS, CDR2 YYNGEE. The CDR3 bases are TGTGCCAGCAGCGATACACATAGTAATTCACCCCTCCACTTT. Protein product: CASSDTHSNSPLHF.

This clone was counted between two and nine times. The junction and the germline gene differ at one end; a read error may be behind it. The V call is TRBV7-7, the J call TRBJ1-4; TRBD1 aligns across 8 bases. The J call may not be correct, given that the DNA end is closer to TRBJ2-2. This CDR3 has 15 amino acids. Germline assignment: CDR1 SSHAT and CDR2 FNYEAQ (reference sequence). In DNA form, the CDR3 reads TGTGCCAGCAGTTTAGGGGTGGCAGGGGGCGTGGAGCTGTTTTTT. As protein: CASSLGVAGGVELFF.

The chain uses TRBV6-8 and TRBJ2-7, with D possibly matching TRBD1 (7 bases). V was cut by 0 bases and J by 3 bases, with 15 bases left in between. CDR3 length equals 16 residues. In germline, CDR1 is MNHGY, CDR2 SAAAGT. The CDR3 DNA sequence: TGTGCCAGCAGTTACTCTCGGCAGGGGGGACTCTACGAGCAGTACTTC. As protein: CASSYSRQGGLYEQYF.

This chain uses TRBV18 with TRBJ1-1; a weak D match, TRBD1 (5 bases). CDR3 length equals 15 residues. Germline CDR1 and CDR2: KGHSH and LQKENI. The ends were cut back, 4 bases at V and 1 base at J, with 13 bases in the middle. CDR3 in amino acids: CASSLLGDPNTEAFF. The CDR3 region has the DNA TGTGCCAGCTCACTACTAGGGGACCCGAACACTGAAGCTTTCTTT. The full variable domain, its missing parts supplied by reference TRBV18 and TRBJ1-1, is NAGVMQNPRHLVRRRGQEARLRCSPMKGHSHVYWYRQLPEEGLKFMVYLQKENIIDESGMPKERFSAEFPKEGPSILRIQQVVRGDSAAYFCASSLLGDPNTEAFFGQGTRLTVV.

In this sample, this clone turned up once. The rearrangement links TRBV6-8 to TRBJ1-1; no firm D call. CDR1 and CDR2 (germline): MNHGY, SAAAGT. The CDR3 has 14 amino acids. With 0 bases removed from V and 4 bases from J, the gap between germline ends came to 9 bases. CDR3 region: CASSYSNSRTEAFF. The DNA of the CDR3 is TGTGCCAGCAGTTACTCGAATTCGCGCACTGAAGCTTTCTTT.

The rearrangement links TRBV1 to TRBJ2-3; the table's D call, TRBD2, has no DNA check behind it. TRBV1 corresponds to a pseudogene. The CDR3 sequence is 15 residues long. CDR3 residues: CASSQGLVEAHTQYF. In nucleotides, the CDR3 is TGCGCCAGCAGCCAAGGGCTAGTCGAGGCGCATACGCAGTATTTT.

CDR3 region: CAWSGLRVTNYTF. The CDR3 DNA reads TGTGCCTGGAGTGGGCTCCGGGTCACTAACTACACCTTC. V gene TRBV30 combines with J gene TRBJ1-2; the D is unclear. The V gene lost 1 base and the J gene lost 10 bases, with 16 bases spanning the gap. Germline V CDR1 and CDR2: GTSNPN, SVGIG (reference sequence). The CDR3 is 13 amino acids. The whole variable domain, remainder taken from reference TRBV30 and TRBJ1-2, is SQTIHQWPATLVQPVGSPLSLECTVEGTSNPNLYWYRQAAGRGLQLLFYSVGIGQISSEVPQNLSASRPQDRQFILSSKKLLLSDSGFYLCAWSGLRVTNYTFGSGTRLTVV.

V usage is TRBV10-2 and J usage is TRBJ1-2, with D unresolved. The CDR3 sequence is 12 residues long. Germline CDR1 WSHSY, CDR2 SAAADI. Trimming took 6 bases from V and 8 from J, leaving 13 bases between them. The CDR3 loop reads CASRAQKFGYTF. CDR3 nucleotides: TGCGCCAGCAGGGCCCAGAAGTTCGGCTACACCTTC.

The chain has TRBV6-7 and TRBJ1-5; D gene ambiguous. TRBV6-7 is an ORF; its function is uncertain. The CDR3 spans 13 residues. V lost 2 bases, J lost 5 bases, and 7 bases lay in between. CDR3 amino acids: CASSYRGDQPQHF. CDR3 DNA sequence: TGTGCCAGCAGTTACCGCGGGGATCAGCCCCAGCATTTT.

This chain links TRBV4-1 with TRBJ2-7, with a weak D call TRBD2 (5 bases). Germline CDR1 reads MGHRA; CDR2 reads YSYEKL. Trimming took 2 bases from V and 2 from J, leaving 10 bases between them. The CDR3 spans 14 residues. CDR3 nucleotide sequence: TGCGCCAGCAGCCAATCCCGGGGAACCTACGAGCAGTACTTC. Translating it yields CASSQSRGTYEQYF.